Sequencing of this T cell receptor (beta chain) was carried out in a study of T cell changes during pregnancy in multiple sclerosis (dated by TCRdb to the late 2010s). Describing the broader study: Changes in the T cell repertoire over the course of pregnancy were examined in this study in women with multiple sclerosis.

The CDR3 holds 13 amino acids from the cysteine to the phenylalanine. Here the CDR3 DNA is all that survives: 39 bases in frame from base 1. For CDR1 and CDR2, the germline V gene lists ENHRY and SYGVKD. At the junction V is shortened by 3 bases and J by 4 bases, with 9 bases in between. This clone was observed once. What antigen it recognizes has not been identified. Within one base of it there is no much larger clone, and no base qualities were kept. Libraries came from the immunoSEQ multiplex PCR assay. TCRdb holds this immuneACCESS table with in-frame rearrangements only. Some clones are missing; in checked studies, unresolved V genes explain under half, and the rest has no known cause. This sample holds fewer than 85,000 clones; 85% to 95% were observed only once. The ten top clones hold approximately 2.1% of the sample.

The chain is made from TRBV10-3 and TRBJ1-1, with a tentative D gene TRBD1 over 5 matching bases. This receptor was identified in a female donor with multiple sclerosis, enrolled in a pregnancy study. This sample comprised peripheral blood, obtained before pregnancy. The DNA sequence reads TGTGCCATCAGTGACCCCAGGGTCACTGAAGCTTTCTTT. It encodes CAISDPRVTEAFF.